These 5 T cell receptor beta chains originate from one sample sequenced in a study of T cell responses to AZD1222 COVID-19 vaccine (dated by TCRdb to the early 2020s). Receptor amplification or capture employed the immunoSEQ multiplex PCR assay. Not all clones reach the TCRdb copy of this immuneACCESS table, which keeps in-frame sequences only. Checked studies attribute under half of the gap to unresolved V genes and leave the rest unexplained. The sample table records 80,000 to 90,000 clones; roughly 87% of these occur just once. The ten largest account for approximately 2% of the sample. The time point label on this specimen signifies: baseline before first vaccination. The material was peripheral blood, obtained on day 0 of AZD1222 vaccination. Receptor source: an adult in good health.

The V call is TRBV4-1, the J call TRBJ2-3; 9 bases match TRBD2. The CDR3 loop spans 15 amino acids. The J segment lost 4 bases and the V segment lost 1 base, leaving 3 bases of the junction unmatched. Germline lookup yields CDR1 MGHRA and CDR2 YSYEKL. CDR3 amino acids: CASSQGASGADTQYF. CDR3 nucleotide sequence: TGCGCCAGCAGCCAAGGGGCTAGCGGGGCAGATACGCAGTATTTT.

This sequence joins TRBV29-1 and TRBJ2-2, with 8 bases that match TRBD1. This CDR3 spans 14 amino acids. V shed 6 bases, J shed 1 base, and the junction held 4 bases outside the gene matches. Germline V gene data show CDR1 as SQVTM and CDR2 as ANQGSEA. The DNA of the CDR3 is TGCAGCGTGGGGGACAGGATGAACACCGGGGAGCTGTTTTTT. Protein product: CSVGDRMNTGELFF.

The rearrangement uses TRBV20-1 and TRBJ1-5, with D maybe TRBD1 (6 bases). CDR3 length: 14 amino acids. The V gene lost 4 bases and the J gene lost 0 bases, with 10 bases spanning the gap. The germline V gene has CDR1 DFQATT and CDR2 SNEGSKA (reference sequence). The CDR3 sequence is CSAIDRFSNQPQHF. The CDR3 coding sequence is TGCAGTGCTATTGACAGGTTTAGCAATCAGCCCCAGCATTTT.

The chain recombines TRBV11-2 with TRBJ2-1, with D perhaps assigned TRBD1 or TRBD2 (5 bases each). V was pared by 4 bases and J by 4 bases, with 23 bases between. Germline loops: CDR1 SGHAT, CDR2 FQNNGV. The CDR3 consists of 18 residues. The CDR3 sequence is CASSYRVVRGMGYNEQFF. The CDR3 region has the DNA TGTGCCAGCAGCTACAGAGTGGTGAGGGGAATGGGGTACAATGAGCAGTTCTTC.

V and J are TRBV2 and TRBJ2-2; 12 nucleotides align to TRBD2. The V and J ends lost 6 bases and 8 bases, in that order; junction bases with no gene match: 7. CDR1 SNHLY and CDR2 FYNNEI come from the germline V gene. The CDR3 has 15 residues. CDR3 amino acids: CASRTSGSLAGELFF. CDR3 in DNA: TGTGCCAGCAGGACTAGCGGGAGTCTAGCTGGGGAGCTGTTTTTT.